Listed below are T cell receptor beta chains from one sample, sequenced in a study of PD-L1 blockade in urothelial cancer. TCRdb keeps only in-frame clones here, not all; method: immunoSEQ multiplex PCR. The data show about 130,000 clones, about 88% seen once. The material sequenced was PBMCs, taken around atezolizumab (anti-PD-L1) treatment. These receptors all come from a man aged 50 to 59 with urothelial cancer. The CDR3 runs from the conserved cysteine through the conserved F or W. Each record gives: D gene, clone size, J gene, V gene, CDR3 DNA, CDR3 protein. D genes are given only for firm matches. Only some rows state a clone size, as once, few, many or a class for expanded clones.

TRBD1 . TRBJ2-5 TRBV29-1 TGCAGCGTTAAACCGGGACAGGGGGCGACGGGCGAGACCCAGTACTTC CSVKPGQGATGETQYF
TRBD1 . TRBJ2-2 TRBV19 TGTGCCAGTAGCACGCAGGCGGGACAGGGGACCGGGGAGCTGTTTTTT CASSTQAGQGTGELFF
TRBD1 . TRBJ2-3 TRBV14 TGTGCCAGCAGCCAAGATCGAAGGCGACAGGGGACAGATACGCAGTATTTT CASSQDRRRQGTDTQYF
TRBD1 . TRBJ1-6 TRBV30 TGTGCCTGGACCTACGGGACAGGGGGCAGCGCCTATAATTCACCCCTCCACTTT CAWTYGTGGSAYNSPLHF
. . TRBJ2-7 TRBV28 TGTGCCAGCGGTCGAGGACAGCGGACCTACGAGCAGTACTTC CASGRGQRTYEQYF
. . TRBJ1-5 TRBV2 TGTGCCAGTCTAGCAGGATCCAATCAGCCCCAGCATTTT CASLAGSNQPQHF
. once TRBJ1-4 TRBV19 TGTGCCAGTAGTATAGGCTTAATGACGGCTGGACTTAATGAAAAACTGTTTTTT CASSIGLMTAGLNEKLFF
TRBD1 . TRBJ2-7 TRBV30 TGTGCCTGGAGTGGCGACAGGGCCTACGAGCAGTACTTC CAWSGDRAYEQYF
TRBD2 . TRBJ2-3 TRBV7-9 TGTGCCAGCAGCCCAGGGACTAGCGGGGCAGATACGCAGTATTTT CASSPGTSGADTQYF
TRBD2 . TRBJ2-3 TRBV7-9 TGTGCCAGCAGCCTCGGACTAGCGAAGAGCACAGATACGCAGTATTTT CASSLGLAKSTDTQYF
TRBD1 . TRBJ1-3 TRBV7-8 TGTGCCAGCAGCTTACAAGGGGGCATTGGAAACACCATATATTTT CASSLQGGIGNTIYF
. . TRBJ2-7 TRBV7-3 TGTGCCAGCAGCTTCTCTCCGGGAGCTTATCAGTACTTC CASSFSPGAYQYF
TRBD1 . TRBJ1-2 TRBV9 TGTGCCAGCAGCGGGGGGGGGACAGGATCTTATGGCTACACCTTC CASSGGGTGSYGYTF
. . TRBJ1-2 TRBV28 TGTGCCAGCAGTTCTCCGGAGGTCATCACTAACTATGGCTACACCTTC CASSSPEVITNYGYTF
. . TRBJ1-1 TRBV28 TGTGCCAGCAGTTATACCAGGGGTGGCACTGAAGCTTTCTTT CASSYTRGGTEAFF
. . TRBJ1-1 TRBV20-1 TGCAGTGCTAGAGTAGTGATGCAGGTAGTCTTT CSARVVMQVVF
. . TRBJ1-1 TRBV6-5 TGTGCCAGCAGTTCCGGGAACGTGAACACTGAAGCTTTCTTT CASSSGNVNTEAFF
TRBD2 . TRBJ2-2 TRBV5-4 TGTGCCAGCAGCGTATCGGGACTAGTCGCTACCGGGGAGCTGTTTTTT CASSVSGLVATGELFF
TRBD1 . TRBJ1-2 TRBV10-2 TGCGCCAGCGCTCCGGGACAGGGGTACGGTGGCTACACCTTC CASAPGQGYGGYTF
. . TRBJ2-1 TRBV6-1 TGTGCCAGCAGTCGGTTGAATGAGCAGTTCTTC CASSRLNEQFF
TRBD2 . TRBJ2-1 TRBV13 TGTGCCAGCAGCGAGGGACTAGCGGGAGGGATTTCCTACAATGAGCAGTTCTTC CASSEGLAGGISYNEQFF
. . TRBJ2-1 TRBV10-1 TGCGCCAGCAGTGAAGGTTCCAACGGGTATGAGCAGTTCTTC CASSEGSNGYEQFF
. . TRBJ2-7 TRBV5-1 TGCGCCAGCAGCTTGGGACAGACAAACTACGAGCAGTACTTC CASSLGQTNYEQYF
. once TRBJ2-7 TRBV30 TGTGCCTGGAGTCCCCCCTCCGGGTACGAGCAGTACTTC CAWSPPSGYEQYF
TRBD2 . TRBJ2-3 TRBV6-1 TGTGCCAGCAAGCGGGACACAGATACGCAGTATTTT CASKRDTDTQYF
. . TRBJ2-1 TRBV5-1 TGCGCCAGCAGGGTCTTAGGCGGGTTGAACAATGAGCAGTTCTTC CASRVLGGLNNEQFF
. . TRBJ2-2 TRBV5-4 TGTGCCAGCAGCTTGGATCGGGAGTTTAACGGGGAGCTGTTTTTT CASSLDREFNGELFF
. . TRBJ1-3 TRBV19 TGTGCCAGTAGCCCAGGATACTCTGGAAACACCATATATTTT CASSPGYSGNTIYF
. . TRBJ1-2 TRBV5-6 TGTGCCAGCAGCTGGACAGCGGACGGCTATGGCTACACCTTC CASSWTADGYGYTF
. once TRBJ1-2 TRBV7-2 TGTGCCAGCAGCCCTCGGGATAACTATGGCTACACCTTC CASSPRDNYGYTF
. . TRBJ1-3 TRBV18 TGTGCCAGCTCACCCCTGGAAGGGGACACCATATATTTT CASSPLEGDTIYF
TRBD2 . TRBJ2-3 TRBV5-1 TGCGCCAGCAGCCCTAGAGGGGCAACCCGGGAGGACGTCACAGATACGCAGTATTTT CASSPRGATREDVTDTQYF
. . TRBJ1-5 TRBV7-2 TGTGCCAGCAGCTCCCTCGAGTACAATCAGCCCCAGCATTTT CASSSLEYNQPQHF
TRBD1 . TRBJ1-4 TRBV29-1 TGCAGCGTTGAGGAGACAGGGTCAGGAGAAAAACTGTTTTTT CSVEETGSGEKLFF
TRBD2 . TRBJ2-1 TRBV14 TGTGCCAGCAGGGGGACTAGCGGGAGTGTGCCGTTCTTC CASRGTSGSVPFF
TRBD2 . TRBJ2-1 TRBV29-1 TGCAGCGCTGCCGGGACTAGCCGAGACAATGAGCAGTTCTTC CSAAGTSRDNEQFF
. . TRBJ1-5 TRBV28 TGTGCCAGCAGTTTGGGAGGGACGGGGAGCAATCAGCCCCAGCATTTT CASSLGGTGSNQPQHF
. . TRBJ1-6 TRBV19 TGTGCCAGTAGTAAGGGGTTCGTGGTGAGCTCCTATAATTCACCCCTCCACTTT CASSKGFVVSSYNSPLHF
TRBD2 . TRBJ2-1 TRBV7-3 TGTGCCAGCAGCTCGGGACTAGCGGGTGTCGATGAGCAGTTCTTC CASSSGLAGVDEQFF
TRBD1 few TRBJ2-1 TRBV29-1 TGCAGCGTTGGAGGGGACAGCGACAATGAGCAGTTCTTC CSVGGDSDNEQFF
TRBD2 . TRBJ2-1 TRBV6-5 TGTGCCAGCAGTTTCGGACTAGCTCCTTCCTACAATGAGCAGTTCTTC CASSFGLAPSYNEQFF
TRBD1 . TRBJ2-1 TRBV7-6 TGTGCCAGCAGCTTAGTACAGGGGGGCTCCTACAATGAGCAGTTCTTC CASSLVQGGSYNEQFF
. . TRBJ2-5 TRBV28 TGTGCCAGCAGTTACTCCTCCGGGGGTCAAGAGACCCAGTACTTC CASSYSSGGQETQYF
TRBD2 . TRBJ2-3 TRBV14 TGTGCCAGCAGCCTGGGACTAGCGGGGGCTTCAGATACGCAGTATTTT CASSLGLAGASDTQYF
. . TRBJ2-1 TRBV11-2 TGTGCCAGCAGCTATATCTCGAATGAGCAGTTCTTC CASSYISNEQFF
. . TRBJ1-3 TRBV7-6 TGTGCCAGCAGCCCTCGACTCTCTGGAAACACCATATATTTT CASSPRLSGNTIYF
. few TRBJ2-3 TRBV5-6 TGTGCCAGCAGCTTGTTCTCTGGAGGCTATACGCAGTATTTT CASSLFSGGYTQYF
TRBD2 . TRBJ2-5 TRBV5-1 TGCGCCAGCAGAGGACTAGCGGGAGCGGGGGAGACCCAGTACTTC CASRGLAGAGETQYF
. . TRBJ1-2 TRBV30 TGTGCCTGGAGTGGACAGCTCGTCTATGGCTACACCTTC CAWSGQLVYGYTF
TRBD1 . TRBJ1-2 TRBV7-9 TGTGCCAGCAGCCGACCAGAACAGGGGTTGAGGGGCTACACCTTC CASSRPEQGLRGYTF
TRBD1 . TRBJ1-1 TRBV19 TGTGCCAGTAGGGAGGACCGGGACAGGTTAAACACTGAAGCTTTCTTT CASREDRDRLNTEAFF
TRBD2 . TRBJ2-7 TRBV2 TGTGCCAGCAGACGAAGCGGGACCTCCTACGAGCAGTACTTC CASRRSGTSYEQYF
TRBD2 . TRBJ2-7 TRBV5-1 TGCGCCAGCAGCTTGGTCCGGGAGGGCGAGCAGTACTTC CASSLVREGEQYF
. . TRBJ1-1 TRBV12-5 TGTGCTAGTGGTCACGGAGGGACCACTGAAGCTTTCTTT CASGHGGTTEAFF
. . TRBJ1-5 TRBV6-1 TGTGCCAGCATGGAGAATCCTCGTTTGTCCCAGCATTTT CASMENPRLSQHF
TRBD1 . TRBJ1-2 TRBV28 TGTGCCAGCAGCGGCGACAGGGGAGGAGCCTATGGCTACACCTTC CASSGDRGGAYGYTF
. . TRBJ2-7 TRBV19 TGTGCCAGTAGTTCCGGACAAGGCTACGAGCAGTACTTC CASSSGQGYEQYF